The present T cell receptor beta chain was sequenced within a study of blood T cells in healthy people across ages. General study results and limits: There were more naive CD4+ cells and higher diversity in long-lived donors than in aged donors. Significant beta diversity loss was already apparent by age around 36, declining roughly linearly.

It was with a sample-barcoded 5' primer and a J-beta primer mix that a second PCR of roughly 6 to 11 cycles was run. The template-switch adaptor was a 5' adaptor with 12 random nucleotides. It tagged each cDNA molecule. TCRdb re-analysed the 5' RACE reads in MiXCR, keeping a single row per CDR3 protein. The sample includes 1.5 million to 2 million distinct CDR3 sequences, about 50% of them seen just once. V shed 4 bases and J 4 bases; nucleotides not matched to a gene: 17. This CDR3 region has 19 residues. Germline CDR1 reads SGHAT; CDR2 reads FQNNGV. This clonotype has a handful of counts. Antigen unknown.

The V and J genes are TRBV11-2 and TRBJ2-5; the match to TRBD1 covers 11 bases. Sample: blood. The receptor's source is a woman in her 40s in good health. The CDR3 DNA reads TGTGCCAGCAGCTCACTCCGGACAGGGGGCGCAAGAGGTGGAGAGACCCAGTACTTC. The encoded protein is CASSSLRTGGARGGETQYF.